The 10 T cell receptor beta chains below were found in one sample sequenced in a study of OX40 agonist ivuxolimab in advanced cancers. Measured with immunoSEQ multiplex PCR; TCRdb has only the in-frame clones, and not every one. The sample lists about 59,000 clones, roughly 84% occurring once. The material was CD4+ or CD8+ T cells sorted from blood, obtained in a trial of the OX40 agonist ivuxolimab. The receptor source for this set is an adult with an advanced solid tumor such as melanoma, head and neck, liver or kidney cancer.

CDR3 nucleotide sequence: TGTGCCAGCAGCGCTCCGGGAACAGGGGGGGAGACCCAGTACTTC. This translates into CASSAPGTGGETQYF. This chain joins TRBV5-6 and TRBJ2-5, with 8 nucleotides matching TRBD1. V lost 4 bases to trimming and J lost 5 bases; unmatched junction nucleotides: 10. The CDR3 has 15 residues. CDR1 is SGHDT and CDR2 is YYEEEE in the germline V gene.

The J gene is TRBJ2-7, the V gene TRBV5-4; D is possibly TRBD2 (5 bases). V was shortened by 2 bases and J by 9 bases, with 12 bases between the two germline ends. CDR1 and CDR2 (germline): SGHNT, YYREEE (reference sequence). The CDR3 sequence is 12 residues long. The CDR3 nucleotides read TGTGCCAGCAGCTTAAAGGGCGGAGGGCAGTACTTC. Its protein product is CASSLKGGGQYF. Together with reference TRBV5-4 and TRBJ2-7, the CDR3 gives the full variable domain: ETGVTQSPTHLIKTRGQQVTLRCSSQSGHNTVSWYQQALGQGPQFIFQYYREEENGRGNFPPRFSGLQFPNYSSELNVNALELDDSALYLCASSLKGGGQYFGPGTRLTVT.

The chain carries TRBV9 and TRBJ1-1; D might be TRBD1 (5 bases). Trimming cost V 3 bases and J 1 base, with 10 bases left between them. This CDR3 contains 14 residues. Germline CDR1 reads SGDLS; CDR2 reads YYNGEE. The CDR3 nucleotides are TGTGCCAGCAGCGAATATGGACAGAACACTGAAGCTTTCTTT. This codes for CASSEYGQNTEAFF.

The chain combines TRBV4-1 with TRBJ2-3, with a weak D call TRBD2 (6 bases). V was pared by 1 base and J by 0 bases, with 14 bases between. Germline loops: CDR1 MGHRA, CDR2 YSYEKL. This CDR3 spans 17 amino acids. Here the CDR3 DNA reads TGCGCCAGCAGCCAAGGGCGGGGACTTTCCAGCACAGATACGCAGTATTTT. Amino acid sequence: CASSQGRGLSSTDTQYF.

The chain links TRBV30 to TRBJ2-5; possible D gene TRBD2, 5 bases. The CDR3 length is 15 residues. Germline CDR1 GTSNPN, CDR2 SVGIG (reference sequence). V shed 0 bases and J shed 4 bases, with 15 bases lying between them. CDR3 region: CAWSVGEGGRETQYF. The CDR3 bases are TGTGCCTGGAGTGTCGGAGAGGGTGGGAGAGAGACCCAGTACTTC.

The rearrangement joins TRBV25-1 to TRBJ1-4, with D uncertain. The CDR3 contains 16 residues. In germline, CDR1 is MGHDK, CDR2 SYGVNS. V dropped 4 bases and J dropped 0 bases, with 12 bases sitting between them. CDR3 DNA sequence: TGTGCCAGCAGTGGCCTAGGACGTGCAACTAATGAAAAACTGTTTTTT. Translation: CASSGLGRATNEKLFF.

The CDR3 DNA is TGTGCCAGCGCATCATTAGCGTTCCCCTACGAGCAGTACTTC. It translates to CASASLAFPYEQYF. The J gene is TRBJ2-7, the V gene TRBV5-4; possible D gene TRBD2, 5 bases. CDR1 SGHNT and CDR2 YYREEE come from the germline V gene (reference sequence). The CDR3 covers 14 residues. V dropped 7 bases and J dropped 2 bases, with 16 bases sitting between them.

The chain uses TRBV5-1 and TRBJ2-7; 9 nucleotides line up with TRBD1. The CDR3 has 13 amino acids. The V gene's germline CDR1 is SGHRS and CDR2 YFSETQ. V dropped 6 bases and J dropped 4; count of bases not matched to a gene: 5. The CDR3 loop reads CASTGTGLYEQYF. DNA for the CDR3: TGCGCCAGCACCGGGACAGGGCTGTACGAGCAGTACTTC.

The chain joins TRBV5-1 to TRBJ2-7; weak D call: TRBD1 (6 bases). The CDR3 totals 15 residues. Per the germline V gene, CDR1 is SGHRS and CDR2 is YFSETQ. V lost 4 bases and J 0 bases, leaving 14 bases between the germline ends. Here the CDR3 reads CASSPRQAASYEQYF. The CDR3, as DNA: TGCGCCAGCAGCCCCCGACAGGCGGCCTCCTACGAGCAGTACTTC.

V gene TRBV7-2 combines with J gene TRBJ2-5; the D gene is possibly TRBD1 (7 bases). V was clipped by 1 base and J by 1 base, with 10 bases between them. CDR1 is SGHTA, CDR2 FQGNSA, per germline. The CDR3 has 15 residues. This CDR3 reads CASSLGQGGQETQYF. CDR3 coding DNA: TGTGCCAGCAGCTTAGGGCAGGGGGGCCAAGAGACCCAGTACTTC.